The clone carrying this T cell receptor (beta chain) showed up many times. Its antigen is unknown. Germline values: CDR1 SGHAT, CDR2 FQNNGV. The ends lost 4 bases at V and 6 bases at J; junction bases unmatched: 13. The CDR3 is 16 residues long. cDNA synthesis was performed by 5'RACE with 10-nucleotide random UMIs. From 15-18 subjects, over 170 million TCR-beta sequences were obtained in each sequencing run. Each CDR3 protein is one row after TCRdb ran MiXCR on the 5' RACE reads. The sample lists tens of thousands of distinct CDR3 sequences, about 2.3% occurring once. These data originate in a study of neurological immune-mediated disorders. The study's findings and limits: None of the CDR3 amino acid sequences of expanded clones recurred across subjects, suggesting private repertoires in all groups.

The clonotype was recovered from a man aged 50 to 60 with multiple sclerosis. The material sequenced was PBMCs. This chain joins TRBV11-2 and TRBJ2-7; TRBD1 matches 9 bases. CDR3 DNA sequence: TGTGCCAGCAGCTCCTTCCTGGAGGGACAGGGTGGCGAGCAGTACTTC. Encoded protein: CASSSFLEGQGGEQYF.